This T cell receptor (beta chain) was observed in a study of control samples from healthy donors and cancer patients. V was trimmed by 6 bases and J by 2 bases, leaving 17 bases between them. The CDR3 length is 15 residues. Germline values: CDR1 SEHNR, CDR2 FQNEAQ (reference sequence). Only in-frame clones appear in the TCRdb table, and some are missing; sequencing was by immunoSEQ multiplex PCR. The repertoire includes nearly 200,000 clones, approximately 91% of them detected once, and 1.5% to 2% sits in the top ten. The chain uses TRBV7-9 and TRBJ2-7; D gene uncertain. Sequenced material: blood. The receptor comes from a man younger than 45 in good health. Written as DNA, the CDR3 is TGTGCCAGCAGTGCTACTTCGGCTGACCCCTACGAGCAGTACTTC. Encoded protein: CASSATSADPYEQYF.